One sample yielded the 22 T cell receptor beta chains listed below, sequenced in a study of long-term antiretroviral therapy in people with HIV. Runs used v3.0 of the immunoSEQ assay and were done at survey level. Profiled with immunoSEQ multiplex PCR; TCRdb holds only in-frame clones, not every one. The sample yields around 20,000 clones, 80% to 90% seen once. Sequenced material: unsorted PBMCs, taken 0.6 years after starting antiretroviral therapy. These receptors originate from a woman under 30 with HIV.

This clone was observed a single time. The chain uses TRBV4-1 and TRBJ2-7, with D uncertain. CDR1 is MGHRA and CDR2 is YSYEKL in the germline V gene. The CDR3 covers 15 residues. The V gene lost 1 base and the J gene lost 4 bases, with 14 bases spanning the gap. CDR3 sequence reads: CASSQAANPFYEQYF. CDR3 nucleotides: TGCGCCAGCAGCCAAGCCGCAAACCCCTTTTACGAGCAGTACTTC.

This clone was found once. V and J are TRBV9 and TRBJ2-5; a weak D match, TRBD1 (6 bases). This CDR3 contains 16 residues. Per germline, CDR1 SGDLS and CDR2 YYNGEE. Deletions cut 0 bases from V and 5 bases from J, with 17 bases between. CDR3 nucleotides: TGTGCCAGCAGCGTAGCTAGCCAGGGGTCGGGGGAGACCCAGTACTTC. Translated: CASSVASQGSGETQYF.

The rearrangement joins TRBV19 to TRBJ2-5; perhaps TRBD1 as D (5 bases). In germline, CDR1 is LNHDA, CDR2 SQIVND (reference sequence). The CDR3 runs to 13 residues. Trimming removed 1 base at V and 5 bases at J, with 8 bases between. The CDR3 protein is CASSIVGAETQYF. DNA for the CDR3: TGTGCCAGTAGTATAGTAGGGGCTGAGACCCAGTACTTC.

The chain carries TRBV14 and TRBJ2-1; 9 nucleotides agree with TRBD1. V was pared by 4 bases and J by 7 bases, with 11 bases of the junction left unmatched. The CDR3 spans 16 residues. Germline CDR1 and CDR2: SGHDN and FVKESK. CDR3 nucleotide sequence: TGTGCCAGCAGCCGGCGACGAGGACAGGGGATTAATGAGCAGTTCTTC. Translation: CASSRRRGQGINEQFF.

The genes are TRBV18 and TRBJ2-7; D is possibly TRBD2 (6 bases). Germline loops: CDR1 KGHSH, CDR2 LQKENI. Between the trimmed V and J ends, which lost 3 bases and 4 bases, there was a span of 25 bases. The CDR3 has 18 residues. The CDR3 reads CASSPTPSGVGRWYEQYF. As DNA, the CDR3 is TGTGCCAGCTCACCTACCCCCTCCGGGGTCGGGAGATGGTACGAGCAGTACTTC.

The chain combines TRBV29-1 with TRBJ2-1; 11 nucleotides align to TRBD2. This CDR3 is 18 amino acids long. V shed 3 bases and J 1 base; nucleotides not matched to a gene: 11. Germline V gene lookup returns CDR1 SQVTM and CDR2 ANQGSEA. In nucleotides, the CDR3 is TGCAGCGTTGAGGTAGCGGGGGGGCCTTTGGTATCCTACAATGAGCAGTTCTTC. As protein: CSVEVAGGPLVSYNEQFF.

The V and J genes are TRBV28 and TRBJ2-5; no clear D. The CDR3 is 12 residues long. Deletions cut 8 bases from V and 4 bases from J, with 11 bases between. Looked up from germline, CDR1 is MDHEN and CDR2 is SYDVKM. For the CDR3, the DNA is TGTGCCAGCTTTAGTCCCGGAGAGACCCAGTACTTC. It translates to CASFSPGETQYF.

V and J are TRBV7-2 and TRBJ2-7, with 7 bases matching TRBD1. CDR1 is SGHTA, CDR2 FQGNSA, per germline. The CDR3 is 14 amino acids. V lost 1 base to trimming and J lost 6 bases; unmatched junction nucleotides: 6. CDR3 sequence (DNA): TGTGCCAGCAGCTTAGTTCCCAGGGGGAGCGAGCAGTACTTC. It translates to CASSLVPRGSEQYF.

In nucleotides, the CDR3 is TGTGCCAGCAGCGCGGTGAACACTGAAGCTTTCTTT. Residues: CASSAVNTEAFF. This chain links TRBV7-9 with TRBJ1-1, with D unresolved. The germline V gene encodes CDR1 SEHNR and CDR2 FQNEAQ (reference sequence). V was cut by 5 bases and J by 0 bases, with 4 bases left in between. CDR3 length: 12 amino acids.

This chain links TRBV28 with TRBJ1-1; 7 bases map to TRBD1. J was trimmed by 4 bases and V by 2 bases; bases with no gene match: 1. Germline CDR1 MDHEN, CDR2 SYDVKM. The CDR3 length is 13 residues. CDR3 sequence reads: CASSLQGGTEAFF. The CDR3 region has the DNA TGTGCCAGCAGTTTACAGGGGGGCACTGAAGCTTTCTTT.

The chain uses TRBV20-1 and TRBJ2-1; unclear D gene. The CDR3 runs to 11 residues. Trimming took off 2 bases at V and 13 bases at J, with 12 bases between the two ends. The germline CDR1 and CDR2 sequences are DFQATT and SNEGSKA (reference sequence). For the CDR3, the DNA is TGCAGTGCTAGATCTGGGGTCGACCAGTTCTTC. It specifies CSARSGVDQFF.

The chain couples TRBV4-2 to TRBJ2-1; 10 nucleotides match TRBD2. V trimming: 3 bases; J trimming: 5 bases; junction bases outside the gene matches: 7. Looked up from germline, CDR1 is LGHNA and CDR2 is YNFKEQ. The CDR3 is 16 residues long. CDR3 DNA sequence: TGTGCCAGCAGCCAGCGGAGCGGGGGGGCGGACAATGAGCAGTTCTTC. Protein sequence: CASSQRSGGADNEQFF.

This chain uses TRBV2 with TRBJ2-2, with a weak D call TRBD2 (6 bases). The CDR3 loop spans 15 amino acids. Germline CDR1 is SNHLY and CDR2 is FYNNEI. Trimming removed 10 bases at V and 0 bases at J, with 15 bases between. In DNA form, the CDR3 reads TGTGCCATGTTGAGAACGGGAGCGAACACCGGGGAGCTGTTTTTT. It specifies CAMLRTGANTGELFF.

As DNA, the CDR3 is TGCGCCAGCAGCTCCGATGCTGTGACTAGAGGGGGAGGGGATACGCAGTATTTT. It encodes CASSSDAVTRGGGDTQYF. V and J are TRBV5-1 and TRBJ2-3; perhaps TRBD2 as D (7 bases). V was clipped by 3 bases and J by 6 bases, with 26 bases between them. The CDR3 is made up of 18 amino acids. The germline V gene encodes CDR1 SGHRS and CDR2 YFSETQ.

The V and J genes are TRBV5-8 and TRBJ1-1; 7 bases fit TRBD1. The ends lost 2 bases at V and 3 bases at J; junction bases unmatched: 4. The V gene's germline CDR1 is SGHTS and CDR2 YDEGEE. This CDR3 region has 14 residues. DNA for the CDR3: TGTGCCAGCAGCTTACTTACAGGGGACACTGAAGCTTTCTTT. It is translated as CASSLLTGDTEAFF.

The rearrangement joins TRBV6-6 to TRBJ1-1; D may be TRBD1 (6 bases). Looked up from germline, CDR1 is MNHNY and CDR2 is SVGAGI (reference sequence). V lost 0 bases and J lost 0, with 8 bases in between. This CDR3 contains 15 residues. The CDR3 protein is CASSYSGGMNTEAFF. Written as DNA, the CDR3 is TGTGCCAGCAGTTACTCAGGGGGGATGAACACTGAAGCTTTCTTT.

This clone was detected only a few times. Other DNA sequences in this sample translate to the same CDR3. CDR3 protein: CASSLAGDEQYF. For the CDR3, the DNA is TGCGCCAGCAGCTTGGCGGGGGACGAGCAGTACTTC. This rearrangement joins TRBV5-1 to TRBJ2-7, with a tentative D call TRBD2 (6 bases). Germline V lookup: CDR1 SGHRS, CDR2 YFSETQ. Trimming removed 0 bases from V and 5 bases from J, with 6 bases in between. CDR3 size: 12 residues.

V is TRBV6-6 and J is TRBJ1-5; D call uncertain. CDR1 is MNHNY and CDR2 is SVGAGI in the germline V gene (reference sequence). Trimming pared 2 bases from V and 3 bases from J, leaving 11 bases between. CDR3 length equals 15 residues. CDR3 bases: TGTGCCAGCAGTTACCCCGGTTCCAACAATCAGCCCCAGCATTTT. Protein: CASSYPGSNNQPQHF.

The chain couples TRBV27 to TRBJ1-4; a possible D gene is TRBD1 (6 bases). The CDR3 spans 16 residues. The germline V and J ends were trimmed by 5 bases and 8 bases, with 21 bases remaining between them. Germline lookup yields CDR1 MNHEY and CDR2 SMNVEV (reference sequence). CDR3 loop: CASSPYSGGRWEKLFF. The DNA of the CDR3 is TGTGCCAGCAGTCCCTACTCGGGGGGGCGTTGGGAAAAACTGTTTTTT.

The chain joins TRBV27 to TRBJ1-2; D possibly corresponds to TRBD1 (6 bases). The germline CDR1 and CDR2 sequences are MNHEY and SMNVEV (reference sequence). This CDR3 has 14 amino acids. V shed 5 bases and J shed 4 bases, with 14 bases lying between them. CDR3 loop: CASSSALDSYGYTF. The CDR3 nucleotides are TGTGCCAGCAGTAGCGCTTTGGACAGCTATGGCTACACCTTC.

The chain employs TRBV7-9 and TRBJ2-2, with D tentatively TRBD1 (6 bases). The CDR3 has 16 amino acids. V gave up 5 bases and J gave up 3 bases, with 16 bases separating them. Looked up from germline, CDR1 is SEHNR and CDR2 is FQNEAQ (reference sequence). The CDR3 DNA reads as TGTGCCAGCAGCGTGGGGACATCAGACGACACCGGGGAGCTGTTTTTT. Translation: CASSVGTSDDTGELFF.

The rearrangement links TRBV27 to TRBJ1-2; D not resolved. The CDR3 consists of 13 residues. Germline CDR1 and CDR2: MNHEY and SMNVEV (reference sequence). Trimming took off 6 bases at V and 4 bases at J, with 12 bases between the two ends. CDR3 protein: CASSGPSRYGYTF. CDR3 DNA: TGTGCCAGCAGCGGACCTTCCCGCTATGGCTACACCTTC.